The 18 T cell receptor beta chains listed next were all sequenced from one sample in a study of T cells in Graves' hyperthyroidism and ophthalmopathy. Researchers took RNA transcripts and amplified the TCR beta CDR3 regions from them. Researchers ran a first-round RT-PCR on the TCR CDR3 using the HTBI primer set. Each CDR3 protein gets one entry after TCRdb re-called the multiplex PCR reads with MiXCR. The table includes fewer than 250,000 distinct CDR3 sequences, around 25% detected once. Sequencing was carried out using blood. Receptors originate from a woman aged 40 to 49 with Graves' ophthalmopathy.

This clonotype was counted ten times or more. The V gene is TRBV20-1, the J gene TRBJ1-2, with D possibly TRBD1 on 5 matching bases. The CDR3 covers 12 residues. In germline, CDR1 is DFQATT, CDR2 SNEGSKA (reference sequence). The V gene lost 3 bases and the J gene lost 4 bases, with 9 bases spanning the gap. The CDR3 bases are TGCAGTGCTAGTGACAGCCCCTATGGCTACACCTTC. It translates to CSASDSPYGYTF.

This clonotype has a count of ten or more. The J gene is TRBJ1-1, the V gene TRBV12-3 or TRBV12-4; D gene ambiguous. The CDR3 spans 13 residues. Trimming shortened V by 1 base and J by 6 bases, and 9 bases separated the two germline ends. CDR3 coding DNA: TGTGCCAGCAGTTTAGTAGAGGGCGCTGAAGCTTTCTTT. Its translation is CASSLVEGAEAFF.

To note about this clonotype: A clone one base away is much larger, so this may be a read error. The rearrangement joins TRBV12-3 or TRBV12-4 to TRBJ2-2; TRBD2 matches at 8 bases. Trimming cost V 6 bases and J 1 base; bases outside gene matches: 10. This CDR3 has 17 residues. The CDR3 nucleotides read TGTGCCAGCAGCCTGAGCGGGAGCGTAGAGAACACCGGGGAGCTGTTTTTT. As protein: CASSLSGSVENTGELFF.

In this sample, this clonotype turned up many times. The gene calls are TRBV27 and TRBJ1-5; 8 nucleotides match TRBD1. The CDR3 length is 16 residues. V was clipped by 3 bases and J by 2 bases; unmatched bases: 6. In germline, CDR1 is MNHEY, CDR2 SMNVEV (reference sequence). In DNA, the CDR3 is TGTGCCAGCAGTTTCACAGGGGGGGGGCGCAATCAGCCCCAGCATTTT. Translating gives CASSFTGGGRNQPQHF.

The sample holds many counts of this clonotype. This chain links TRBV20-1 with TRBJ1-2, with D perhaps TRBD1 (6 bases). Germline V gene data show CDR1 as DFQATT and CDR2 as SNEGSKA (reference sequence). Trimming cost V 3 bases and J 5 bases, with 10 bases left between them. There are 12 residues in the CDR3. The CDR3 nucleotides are TGCAGTGCTAGTGGGGGGCGATATGGCTACACCTTC. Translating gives CSASGGRYGYTF.

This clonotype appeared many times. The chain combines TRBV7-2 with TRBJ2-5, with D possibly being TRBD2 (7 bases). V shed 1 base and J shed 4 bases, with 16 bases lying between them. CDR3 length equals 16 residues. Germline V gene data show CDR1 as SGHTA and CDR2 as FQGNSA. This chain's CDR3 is CASSLVRAGAGETQYF. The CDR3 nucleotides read TGTGCCAGCAGCTTAGTTCGTGCGGGGGCAGGAGAGACCCAGTACTTC.

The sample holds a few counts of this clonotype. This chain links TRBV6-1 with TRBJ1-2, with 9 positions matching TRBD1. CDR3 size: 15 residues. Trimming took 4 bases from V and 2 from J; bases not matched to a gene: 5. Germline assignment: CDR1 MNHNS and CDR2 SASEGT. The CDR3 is CASSATGGKNYGYTF. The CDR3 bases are TGTGCCAGCAGTGCGACAGGGGGAAAGAACTATGGCTACACCTTC.

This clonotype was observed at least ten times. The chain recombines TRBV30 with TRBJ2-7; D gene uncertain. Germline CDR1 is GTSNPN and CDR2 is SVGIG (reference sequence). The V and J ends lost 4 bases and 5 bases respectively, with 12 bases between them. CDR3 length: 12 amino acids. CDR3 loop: CAWTAIGHEQYF. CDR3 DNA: TGTGCCTGGACGGCTATCGGCCACGAGCAGTACTTC.

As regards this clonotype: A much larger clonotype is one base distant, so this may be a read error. The CDR3 nucleotides read TGTGCCAGCAGCCAAGGCGGAGGTCTTGAGCAGTACTTC. Its translation: CASSQGGGLEQYF. The chain employs TRBV5-4 and TRBJ2-7, with D possibly being TRBD2 (5 bases). CDR3 length: 13 residues. Germline assignment: CDR1 SGHNT and CDR2 YYREEE (reference sequence). The V and J ends lost 4 bases and 7 bases respectively, with 15 bases between them.

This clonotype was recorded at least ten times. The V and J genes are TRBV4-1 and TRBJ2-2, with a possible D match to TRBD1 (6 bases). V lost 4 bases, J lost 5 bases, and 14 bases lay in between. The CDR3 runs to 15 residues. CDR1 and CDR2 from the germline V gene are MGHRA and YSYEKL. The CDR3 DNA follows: TGCGCCAGCAGCCCCACTAAAGGGGGAACCGGGGAGCTGTTTTTT. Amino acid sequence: CASSPTKGGTGELFF.

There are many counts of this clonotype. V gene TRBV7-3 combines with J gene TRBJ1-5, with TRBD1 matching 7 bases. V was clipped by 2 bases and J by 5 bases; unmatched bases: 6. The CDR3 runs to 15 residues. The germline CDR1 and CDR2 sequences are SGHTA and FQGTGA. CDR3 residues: CASSLLDRVDQPQHF. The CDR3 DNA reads TGTGCCAGCAGCTTACTAGACAGGGTAGATCAGCCCCAGCATTTT.

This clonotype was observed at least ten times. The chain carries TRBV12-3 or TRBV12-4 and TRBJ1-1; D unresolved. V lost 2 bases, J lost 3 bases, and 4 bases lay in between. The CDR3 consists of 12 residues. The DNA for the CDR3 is TGTGCCAGCAGTTTATCCTACACTGAAGCTTTCTTT. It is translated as CASSLSYTEAFF.

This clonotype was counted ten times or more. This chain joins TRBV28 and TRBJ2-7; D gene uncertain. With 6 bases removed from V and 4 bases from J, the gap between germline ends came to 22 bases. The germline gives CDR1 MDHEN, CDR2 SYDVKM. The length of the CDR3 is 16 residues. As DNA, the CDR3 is TGTGCCAGCAGCTCGAACACGGCTGGGTTTTTGTACGAGCAGTACTTC. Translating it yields CASSSNTAGFLYEQYF.

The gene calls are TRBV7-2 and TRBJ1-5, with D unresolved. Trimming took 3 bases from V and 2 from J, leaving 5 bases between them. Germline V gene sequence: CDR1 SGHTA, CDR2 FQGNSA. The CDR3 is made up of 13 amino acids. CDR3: CASSLSRNQPQHF. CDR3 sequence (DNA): TGTGCCAGCAGCTTGAGTCGCAATCAGCCCCAGCATTTT.

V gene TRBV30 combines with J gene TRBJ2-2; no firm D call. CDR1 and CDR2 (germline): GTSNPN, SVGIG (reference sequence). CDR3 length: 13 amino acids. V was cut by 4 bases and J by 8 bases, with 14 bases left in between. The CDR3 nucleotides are TGTGCCTGGATGTCCTACCCTGGGGGGGAGCTGTTTTTT. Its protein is CAWMSYPGGELFF.

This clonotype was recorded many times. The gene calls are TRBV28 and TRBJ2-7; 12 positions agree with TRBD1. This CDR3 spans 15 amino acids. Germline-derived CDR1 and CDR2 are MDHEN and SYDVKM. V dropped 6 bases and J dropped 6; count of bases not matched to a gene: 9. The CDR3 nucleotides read TGTGCCAGCAGATCCGCCGGGACAGGGGGCTCCGAGCAGTACTTC. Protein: CASRSAGTGGSEQYF.

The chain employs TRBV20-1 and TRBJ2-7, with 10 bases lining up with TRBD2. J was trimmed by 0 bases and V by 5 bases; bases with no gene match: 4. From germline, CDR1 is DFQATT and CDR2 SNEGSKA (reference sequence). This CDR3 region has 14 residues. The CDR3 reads CSASSGGSSYEQYF. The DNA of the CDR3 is TGCAGTGCTTCTAGCGGGGGAAGCTCCTACGAGCAGTACTTC.

The CDR3 bases are TGTGCCAGCAGCCCCTATTACCTTGAGACCCAGTACTTC. Its translation: CASSPYYLETQYF. This sequence joins TRBV11-2 and TRBJ2-5; D is unclear. The CDR3 runs 13 residues. V was clipped by 5 bases and J by 5 bases, with 12 bases between them. The germline gives CDR1 SGHAT, CDR2 FQNNGV.